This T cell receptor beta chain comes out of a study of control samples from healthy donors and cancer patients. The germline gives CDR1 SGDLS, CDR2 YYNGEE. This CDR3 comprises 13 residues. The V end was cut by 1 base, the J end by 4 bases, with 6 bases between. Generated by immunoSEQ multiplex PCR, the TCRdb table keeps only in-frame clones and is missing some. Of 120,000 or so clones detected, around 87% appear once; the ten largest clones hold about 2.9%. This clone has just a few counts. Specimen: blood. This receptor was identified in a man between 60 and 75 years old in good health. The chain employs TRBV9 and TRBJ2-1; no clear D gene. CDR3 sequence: CASSVQVYNEQFF. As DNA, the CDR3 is TGTGCCAGCAGCGTACAAGTATACAATGAGCAGTTCTTC.